Listed below are T cell receptor beta chains from one sample, sequenced in a study of T cells after yellow fever vaccination. MiXCR, applied by TCRdb to the 5' RACE reads, yields one record per CDR3 protein. Found here are about 210,000 distinct CDR3 sequences, under 3.5% of them singletons; the top ten hold 2.5% to 3.5%. The sample in question was CD4+ T cells sorted from PBMCs, obtained 10 days after the yellow fever booster vaccination. These receptor sequences come from a man aged 18 to 30 who received the YFV17D yellow fever vaccine. CDR3s include the opening cysteine and the closing phenylalanine or tryptophan. Each record gives: J gene, clone size, V gene, D gene, CDR3 protein, CDR3 DNA. The D gene is left open where the match is weak. Rows give clone size only sometimes, using once, few, many, or a class for an expanded clone.

J gene: TRBJ1-3; clone size: many; V gene: TRBV27; D gene: NA; CDR3 protein: CASSPGRVSGNTIYF; CDR3 DNA: TGTGCCAGCAGCCCTGGGCGGGTCTCTGGAAACACCATATATTTT
J gene: TRBJ1-2; clone size: NA; V gene: TRBV20-1; D gene: TRBD1; CDR3 protein: CSARTGQGGISYGYTF; CDR3 DNA: TGCAGTGCTAGAACCGGACAGGGGGGAATTTCGTATGGCTACACCTTC
J gene: TRBJ1-3; clone size: many; V gene: TRBV5-1; D gene: TRBD1; CDR3 protein: CASSLEPDRGTGNTIYF; CDR3 DNA: TGCGCCAGCAGCTTAGAACCCGACAGGGGCACTGGAAACACCATATATTTT
J gene: TRBJ1-1; clone size: many; V gene: TRBV21-1; D gene: NA; CDR3 protein: CASSKALSGLNTEAFF; CDR3 DNA: TGTGCCAGCAGCAAAGCGCTTTCAGGTCTGAACACTGAAGCTTTCTTT
J gene: TRBJ1-1; clone size: many; V gene: TRBV4-3; D gene: NA; CDR3 protein: CASSPAGNTDTEAFF; CDR3 DNA: TGCGCCAGCAGCCCCGCTGGAAATACGGACACTGAAGCTTTCTTT
J gene: TRBJ1-2; clone size: many; V gene: TRBV11-1; D gene: NA; CDR3 protein: CASSLGHQNYGYTF; CDR3 DNA: TGTGCCAGCAGCTTAGGACATCAGAACTATGGCTACACCTTC
J gene: TRBJ2-3; clone size: many; V gene: TRBV20-1; D gene: NA; CDR3 protein: CSARVGNTDTQYF; CDR3 DNA: TGCAGTGCTAGAGTAGGCAACACAGATACGCAGTATTTT
J gene: TRBJ1-1; clone size: NA; V gene: TRBV18; D gene: NA; CDR3 protein: CASSPTGTEAFF; CDR3 DNA: TGTGCCAGCTCACCAACAGGGACTGAAGCTTTCTTT
J gene: TRBJ2-7; clone size: few; V gene: TRBV6-2/TRBV6-3; D gene: NA; CDR3 protein: CASSSRARGLVGEQYF; CDR3 DNA: TGTGCCAGCAGTTCTCGGGCCAGGGGATTAGTCGGCGAGCAGTACTTC
J gene: TRBJ1-1; clone size: NA; V gene: TRBV12-3/TRBV12-4; D gene: NA; CDR3 protein: CASSVQRRGITPRDRAEAFF; CDR3 DNA: TGTGCCAGCAGCGTACAGCGCCGGGGGATCACGCCGAGGGATCGGGCTGAAGCTTTCTTT
J gene: TRBJ2-7; clone size: few; V gene: TRBV2; D gene: NA; CDR3 protein: CASSDLAIEQYF; CDR3 DNA: TGTGCCAGCAGTGATTTAGCTATCGAGCAGTACTTC
J gene: TRBJ2-5; clone size: many; V gene: TRBV7-2; D gene: TRBD2; CDR3 protein: CASSLVAGGTMETQYF; CDR3 DNA: TGTGCCAGCAGCTTGGTAGCGGGGGGGACCATGGAGACCCAGTACTTC
J gene: TRBJ2-3; clone size: many; V gene: TRBV5-1; D gene: TRBD2; CDR3 protein: CASSLGLAGVKDTQYF; CDR3 DNA: TGCGCCAGCAGCTTGGGGCTAGCGGGGGTGAAAGATACGCAGTATTTT
J gene: TRBJ2-2; clone size: many; V gene: TRBV5-1; D gene: NA; CDR3 protein: CASSLAAHTGELFF; CDR3 DNA: TGCGCCAGCAGCTTGGCGGCCCACACCGGGGAGCTGTTTTTT
J gene: TRBJ1-1; clone size: NA; V gene: TRBV7-2; D gene: NA; CDR3 protein: CASSLGLKAFF; CDR3 DNA: TGTGCCAGCAGCCTGGGACTCAAAGCTTTCTTT
J gene: TRBJ2-3; clone size: many; V gene: TRBV18; D gene: NA; CDR3 protein: CASSPRQGSTDTQYF; CDR3 DNA: TGTGCCAGCAGCCCCAGGCAGGGGAGCACAGATACGCAGTATTTT
J gene: TRBJ2-7; clone size: many; V gene: TRBV18; D gene: TRBD1; CDR3 protein: CASSPSQLQGASEQYF; CDR3 DNA: TGTGCCAGCTCACCCTCTCAGTTACAGGGGGCGAGCGAGCAGTACTTC
J gene: TRBJ2-5; clone size: many; V gene: TRBV29-1; D gene: NA; CDR3 protein: CSVDRAVGETQYF; CDR3 DNA: TGCAGCGTTGACAGGGCGGTCGGAGAGACCCAGTACTTC
J gene: TRBJ2-3; clone size: few; V gene: TRBV5-1; D gene: NA; CDR3 protein: CASSLAAETDTQYF; CDR3 DNA: TGCGCCAGCAGCTTGGCTGCTGAGACAGATACGCAGTATTTT
J gene: TRBJ2-3; clone size: many; V gene: TRBV5-1; D gene: TRBD2; CDR3 protein: CASGGMTSGGTDTQYF; CDR3 DNA: TGCGCCAGCGGGGGAATGACTAGCGGGGGTACAGATACGCAGTATTTT
J gene: TRBJ2-2; clone size: NA; V gene: TRBV19; D gene: TRBD1; CDR3 protein: CASGRRTGMTGELFF; CDR3 DNA: TGTGCCAGTGGCCGTCGGACAGGGATGACCGGGGAGCTGTTTTTT
J gene: TRBJ1-1; clone size: NA; V gene: TRBV5-5; D gene: TRBD1; CDR3 protein: CASSFQGAGGAFF; CDR3 DNA: TGTGCCAGCAGCTTCCAGGGGGCCGGTGGAGCTTTCTTT
J gene: TRBJ2-3; clone size: many; V gene: TRBV7-7; D gene: NA; CDR3 protein: CASSVGLGTDTQYF; CDR3 DNA: TGTGCCAGCAGCGTGGGACTCGGCACAGATACGCAGTATTTT
J gene: TRBJ2-1; clone size: many; V gene: TRBV7-2; D gene: NA; CDR3 protein: CASSLVQGPNEQFF; CDR3 DNA: TGTGCCAGCAGCTTAGTTCAGGGCCCCAATGAGCAGTTCTTC
J gene: TRBJ2-1; clone size: NA; V gene: TRBV5-1; D gene: NA; CDR3 protein: CASSLEQKRPYNEQFF; CDR3 DNA: TGCGCCAGCAGCTTGGAGCAGAAGAGGCCGTACAATGAGCAGTTCTTC
J gene: TRBJ2-7; clone size: many; V gene: TRBV9; D gene: TRBD1; CDR3 protein: CASSVAGTAAYEQYF; CDR3 DNA: TGTGCCAGCAGCGTAGCCGGGACAGCGGCGTACGAGCAGTACTTC
J gene: TRBJ1-2; clone size: few; V gene: TRBV14; D gene: TRBD1; CDR3 protein: CASSPTQGGESIGYTF; CDR3 DNA: TGTGCCAGCAGCCCCACTCAGGGGGGGGAGTCGATCGGCTACACCTTC
J gene: TRBJ1-2; clone size: few; V gene: TRBV7-2; D gene: TRBD1; CDR3 protein: CASSLASQGGYTF; CDR3 DNA: TGTGCCAGCAGCTTAGCGTCACAGGGGGGCTACACCTTC
J gene: TRBJ2-1; clone size: many; V gene: TRBV7-2; D gene: TRBD1; CDR3 protein: CASSFDRGSNEQFF; CDR3 DNA: TGTGCCAGCAGCTTTGACAGGGGAAGCAATGAGCAGTTCTTC
J gene: TRBJ1-6; clone size: many; V gene: TRBV7-2; D gene: TRBD1; CDR3 protein: CASSSGTGNSPLHF; CDR3 DNA: TGTGCCAGCAGCTCGGGGACAGGGAATTCACCCCTCCACTTT
J gene: TRBJ1-5; clone size: many; V gene: TRBV4-1; D gene: NA; CDR3 protein: CASSQVGDSNQPQHF; CDR3 DNA: TGCGCCAGCAGCCAAGTGGGAGATAGCAATCAGCCCCAGCATTTT
J gene: TRBJ2-1; clone size: many; V gene: TRBV12-3/TRBV12-4; D gene: TRBD2; CDR3 protein: CASSLEAGGDEQFF; CDR3 DNA: TGTGCCAGCAGTTTGGAGGCGGGGGGCGATGAGCAGTTCTTC
J gene: TRBJ2-7; clone size: NA; V gene: TRBV12-3/TRBV12-4; D gene: TRBD2; CDR3 protein: CASSVAGGHDEQYF; CDR3 DNA: TGTGCCAGCAGTGTGGCGGGGGGTCACGACGAGCAGTACTTC
J gene: TRBJ2-4; clone size: few; V gene: TRBV12-3/TRBV12-4; D gene: TRBD2; CDR3 protein: CASSLPFRHGLAGAPLAKNIQYF; CDR3 DNA: TGTGCCAGCAGTTTACCTTTTCGTCACGGACTAGCGGGGGCACCCCTAGCCAAAAACATTCAGTACTTC
J gene: TRBJ2-2; clone size: many; V gene: TRBV10-3; D gene: NA; CDR3 protein: CAIRLGLNTGELFF; CDR3 DNA: TGTGCCATCAGGCTCGGACTGAACACCGGGGAGCTGTTTTTT
J gene: TRBJ1-2; clone size: many; V gene: TRBV7-2; D gene: TRBD1; CDR3 protein: CASTPPGQSYGYTF; CDR3 DNA: TGTGCCAGCACCCCTCCGGGACAGAGCTATGGCTACACCTTC
J gene: TRBJ1-2; clone size: NA; V gene: TRBV7-9; D gene: TRBD1; CDR3 protein: CASSFTAQGYYGYTF; CDR3 DNA: TGTGCCAGCAGCTTCACAGCACAGGGGTACTATGGCTACACCTTC
J gene: TRBJ2-2; clone size: few; V gene: TRBV5-7; D gene: NA; CDR3 protein: CASSLDPTRELFF; CDR3 DNA: TGTGCCAGCAGCTTGGACCCCACCAGGGAGCTGTTTTTT
J gene: TRBJ2-3; clone size: few; V gene: TRBV12-3/TRBV12-4; D gene: TRBD2; CDR3 protein: CASRSGTSIFDTQYF; CDR3 DNA: TGTGCCAGCAGATCCGGGACTAGTATTTTTGATACGCAGTATTTT
J gene: TRBJ2-7; clone size: few; V gene: TRBV6-2/TRBV6-3; D gene: NA; CDR3 protein: CASRKTRVSPTYEQYF; CDR3 DNA: TGTGCCAGCAGAAAAACGCGGGTTTCGCCGACCTACGAGCAGTACTTC
J gene: TRBJ1-4; clone size: many; V gene: TRBV20-1; D gene: NA; CDR3 protein: CSARNRDEKLFF; CDR3 DNA: TGCAGTGCTAGAAACAGGGACGAAAAACTGTTTTTT
J gene: TRBJ2-2; clone size: many; V gene: TRBV11-2; D gene: NA; CDR3 protein: CASSSNSSPGELFF; CDR3 DNA: TGTGCCAGCAGCTCTAACAGTTCCCCCGGGGAGCTGTTTTTT
J gene: TRBJ2-5; clone size: few; V gene: TRBV5-1; D gene: TRBD2; CDR3 protein: CASSLGLAGAQETQYF; CDR3 DNA: TGCGCCAGCAGCTTAGGGCTAGCGGGGGCTCAAGAGACCCAGTACTTC
J gene: TRBJ2-3; clone size: many; V gene: TRBV10-3; D gene: TRBD2; CDR3 protein: CAIRESSGGSTDTQYF; CDR3 DNA: TGTGCCATCAGGGAATCTAGCGGGGGGAGCACAGATACGCAGTATTTT
J gene: TRBJ2-5; clone size: NA; V gene: TRBV7-2; D gene: TRBD2; CDR3 protein: CASSRHGLAETQYF; CDR3 DNA: TGTGCCAGCAGCCGACATGGACTAGCGGAGACCCAGTACTTC
J gene: TRBJ2-5; clone size: few; V gene: TRBV15; D gene: TRBD2; CDR3 protein: CATSSGLAGKETQYF; CDR3 DNA: TGTGCCACCAGCAGTGGACTAGCGGGGAAAGAGACCCAGTACTTC
J gene: TRBJ2-1; clone size: NA; V gene: TRBV12-3/TRBV12-4; D gene: TRBD2; CDR3 protein: CASSFQRGPLNEQFF; CDR3 DNA: TGTGCCAGCAGTTTTCAGCGGGGCCCCCTCAATGAGCAGTTCTTC
J gene: TRBJ2-1; clone size: many; V gene: TRBV12-3/TRBV12-4; D gene: NA; CDR3 protein: CASSLNGNEQFF; CDR3 DNA: TGTGCCAGCAGTTTAAACGGCAATGAGCAGTTCTTC
J gene: TRBJ1-1; clone size: many; V gene: TRBV12-3/TRBV12-4; D gene: NA; CDR3 protein: CASSHPARNTEAFF; CDR3 DNA: TGTGCCAGCAGTCACCCAGCGCGGAACACTGAAGCTTTCTTT
J gene: TRBJ1-2; clone size: many; V gene: TRBV9; D gene: TRBD1; CDR3 protein: CASSKGTGSYGYTF; CDR3 DNA: TGTGCCAGCAGCAAAGGGACAGGCAGTTATGGCTACACCTTC
J gene: TRBJ2-3; clone size: many; V gene: TRBV12-3/TRBV12-4; D gene: TRBD1; CDR3 protein: CASSPGTGSPDTQYF; CDR3 DNA: TGTGCCAGCAGTCCCGGGACAGGGTCGCCAGATACGCAGTATTTT